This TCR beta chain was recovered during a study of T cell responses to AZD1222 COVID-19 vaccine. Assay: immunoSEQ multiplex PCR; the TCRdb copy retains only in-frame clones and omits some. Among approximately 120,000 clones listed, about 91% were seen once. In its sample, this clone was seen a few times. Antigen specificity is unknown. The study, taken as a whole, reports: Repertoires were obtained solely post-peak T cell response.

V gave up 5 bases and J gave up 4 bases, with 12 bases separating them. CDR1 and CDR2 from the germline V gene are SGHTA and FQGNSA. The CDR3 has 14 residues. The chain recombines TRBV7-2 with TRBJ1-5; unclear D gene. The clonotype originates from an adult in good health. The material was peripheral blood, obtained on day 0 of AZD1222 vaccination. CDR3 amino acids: CASSPWTGNQPQHF. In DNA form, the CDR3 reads TGTGCCAGCAGCCCCTGGACGGGAAATCAGCCCCAGCATTTT. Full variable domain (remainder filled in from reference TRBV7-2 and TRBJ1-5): GAGVSQSPSNKVTEKGKDVELRCDPISGHTALYWYRQSLGQGLEFLIYFQGNSAPDKSGLPSDRFSAERTGGSVSTLTIQRTQQEDSAVYLCASSPWTGNQPQHFGDGTRLSIL.